This T cell receptor (beta chain) was captured by sequencing in a study of T cell responses to AZD1222 COVID-19 vaccine. Study-level findings and limits: Reportedly, nearly half the spike-specific TCRs target unmutated variant regions. In a largely white British group with more females than males, clonal diversity was possibly underestimated.

Here immunoSEQ multiplex PCR was the method, and the copy in TCRdb shows in-frame clones only, minus some. The table records approximately 80,000 clones, 85% to 90% of them present only once. Regarding this clone: Its antigen is still unknown.

The CDR3 is 13 residues long. V was cut by 7 bases and J by 0 bases, with 9 bases left in between. Per the germline V gene, CDR1 is SQVTM and CDR2 is ANQGSEA. This specimen was peripheral blood, taken on day 0 of AZD1222 vaccination. This sequence joins TRBV29-1 and TRBJ2-2; D not certain. The receptor was isolated from an adult in good health. The CDR3 DNA sequence: TGCAGCGGTGGCCTAACGAACACCGGGGAGCTGTTTTTT. Protein: CSGGLTNTGELFF.